The entry below describes one T cell receptor (beta chain). The data belong to a study of T cell responses to AZD1222 COVID-19 vaccine. Assay used: immunoSEQ multiplex PCR; TCRdb lists only in-frame clones, some missing. The table has around 60,000 clones, around 90% seen once. The input for sequencing was peripheral blood, taken on day 0 of AZD1222 vaccination. This clonotype was obtained from an adult in good health.

The CDR3 DNA reads as TGTGCCAGCAGCCAAGCCTCCGGGACAGGGCCTCCCTACGAGCAGTACTTC. Encoded protein: CASSQASGTGPPYEQYF. This chain connects TRBV3-1 (or the pseudogene TRBV3-2) to TRBJ2-7; TRBD1 aligns across 9 bases. The junction had 9 bases not matched to a gene; V was cut back by 1 base and J by 2 bases. CDR1 LGHDT and CDR2 YNNKEL come from the germline V gene (reference sequence). The CDR3 runs to 17 residues.